The rows below give T cell receptor beta chains drawn from one sample of a study of human T cells and chemical hapten exposure. TCRdb recomputed calls from the RACE reads with MiXCR, one row per CDR3 protein. The table has some 180,000 distinct CDR3 sequences, 20% to 25% seen once; the top ten hold over 6.5%. The source material was whole blood, sampled in connection with sensitization to the hapten diphenylcyclopropenone (DPC). The source of these receptors is a woman aged 45 to 65 with alopecia areata. Some clones in this sample may be carry-over from other donors' samples. The CDR3 runs from the conserved cysteine through the conserved F or W. The order of the fields is D gene, clone size, J gene, V gene, CDR3 protein, CDR3 DNA. D genes are given only for firm matches. The listing skips clone size in some rows; elsewhere it reads once, few, many or a size class.

TRBD2 | many | TRBJ2-3 | TRBV24-1 | CATSPSGRGTDTQYF | TGTGCCACCAGCCCGAGCGGGAGGGGCACAGATACGCAGTATTTT
. | . | TRBJ1-5 | TRBV9 | CASSVGAGREPQHF | TGTGCCAGCAGCGTAGGGGCAGGCCGCGAGCCCCAGCATTTT
. | . | TRBJ1-2 | TRBV6-1 | CASSERYGYNF | TGTGCCAGCAGTGAACGCTATGGCTACAACTTC
TRBD2 | . | TRBJ2-1 | TRBV20-1 | CSARFRLALEQFF | TGCAGTGCTAGATTTAGACTAGCCCTTGAGCAGTTCTTC
. | . | TRBJ2-5 | TRBV12-3/TRBV12-4 | CASSLGLGAQYF | TGTGCCAGCAGTTTGGGGTTGGGGGCCCAGTACTTC
. | . | TRBJ1-6 | TRBV10-3 | CAISELGGENSPLHF | TGTGCCATCAGTGAGCTTGGGGGTGAGAATTCACCCCTCCACTTT
TRBD2 | . | TRBJ2-3 | TRBV20-1 | CSASEGLAGYTDTQYF | TGCAGTGCTAGCGAGGGACTAGCGGGATACACAGATACGCAGTATTTT
. | few | TRBJ2-7 | TRBV20-1 | CSAKTGSYEQYF | TGCAGTGCTAAGACAGGTTCCTACGAGCAGTACTTC
TRBD1 | many | TRBJ1-1 | TRBV29-1 | CSVKGQAFTEAFF | TGCAGCGTAAAGGGACAGGCTTTCACTGAAGCTTTCTTT
TRBD2 | . | TRBJ2-1 | TRBV3-1 | CASSPRTSFGGNEQFF | TGTGCCAGCAGCCCGCGGACTAGCTTTGGGGGGAATGAGCAGTTCTTC
TRBD2 | few | TRBJ2-1 | TRBV27 | CASSLAGAPHNEQFF | TGTGCCAGCAGTTTAGCGGGAGCCCCTCACAATGAGCAGTTCTTC
. | . | TRBJ2-5 | TRBV6-6 | CASSYQPSETQYF | TGTGCCAGCAGTTACCAGCCTTCAGAGACCCAGTACTTC
TRBD2 | . | TRBJ2-5 | TRBV20-1 | CSAPILAGRETQYF | TGCAGTGCCCCCATATTAGCGGGGAGAGAGACCCAGTACTTC
TRBD2 | many | TRBJ2-2 | TRBV7-9 | CASSLARGLAGYTGELFF | TGTGCCAGCAGCTTAGCGCGTGGGCTAGCGGGATACACCGGGGAGCTGTTTTTT
TRBD1 | few | TRBJ2-1 | TRBV29-1 | CSVEDQVRRQGFNEQFF | TGCAGCGTTGAAGATCAAGTGAGGAGACAGGGATTCAATGAGCAGTTCTTC
. | . | TRBJ1-2 | TRBV29-1 | CSVVVAAGGGYTF | TGCAGCGTTGTCGTGGCCGCGGGTGGAGGCTACACCTTC
. | once | TRBJ2-7 | TRBV29-1 | CSVEVGTSPYEQYF | TGCAGCGTTGAAGTAGGGACAAGTCCCTACGAGCAGTACTTC
. | few | TRBJ1-1 | TRBV29-1 | CSSRPPNTEAFF | TGCAGCTCGAGGCCCCCGAACACTGAAGCTTTCTTT
. | . | TRBJ2-7 | TRBV6-2/TRBV6-3 | CASRPTDQYEQYF | TGTGCCAGCAGACCTACGGACCAATACGAGCAGTACTTC
TRBD1 | few | TRBJ2-7 | TRBV10-3 | CAISAGTGDYEQYF | TGTGCCATCAGCGCCGGGACAGGGGACTACGAGCAGTACTTC
. | . | TRBJ2-7 | TRBV28 | CASSTFTQAPEQYF | TGTGCCAGCAGCACATTCACCCAGGCGCCCGAGCAGTACTTC
TRBD1 | few | TRBJ1-2 | TRBV2 | CASSDDRESYGYTF | TGTGCCAGCAGTGATGACAGGGAATCGTATGGCTACACCTTC
. | few | TRBJ1-2 | TRBV2 | CASSEGSLYGYTF | TGTGCCAGCAGTGAGGGAAGCCTCTATGGCTACACCTTC
TRBD1 | few | TRBJ2-7 | TRBV15 | CATSQPGTGNYEQYF | TGTGCCACCAGCCAGCCCGGGACAGGGAACTACGAGCAGTACTTC
TRBD1 | . | TRBJ2-4 | TRBV5-1 | CASSLTGQKNIQYF | TGCGCCAGCAGCTTGACGGGACAGAAAAACATTCAGTACTTC
TRBD1 | . | TRBJ2-1 | TRBV7-2 | CASSSIIRGLGNEQFF | TGTGCCAGCAGTTCAATTATCAGGGGGCTGGGGAATGAGCAGTTCTTC
. | few | TRBJ1-2 | TRBV10-3 | CAISSGYGYTF | TGTGCCATCAGTAGTGGGTATGGCTACACCTTC
. | . | TRBJ2-5 | TRBV20-1 | CSARESSPETQYF | TGCAGTGCTAGAGAATCTAGTCCAGAGACCCAGTACTTC
. | . | TRBJ1-1 | TRBV2 | CASSRWAPQKKPGTEAFF | TGTGCCAGCAGCAGATGGGCCCCTCAAAAGAAACCGGGCACTGAAGCTTTCTTT
TRBD2 | few | TRBJ2-1 | TRBV4-1 | CASSTLAGSNNEQFF | TGCGCCAGCAGCACACTAGCGGGGTCGAACAATGAGCAGTTCTTC
. | . | TRBJ2-1 | TRBV10-2 | CASSKTGGNNEQFF | TGCGCCAGCAGTAAGACTGGGGGGAACAATGAGCAGTTCTTC
TRBD2 | . | TRBJ2-5 | TRBV18 | CASSPPYGGDPTAETQYF | TGTGCCAGCTCACCACCGTACGGGGGGGACCCCACGGCGGAGACCCAGTACTTC
. | . | TRBJ2-7 | TRBV27 | CASSFSGKSKYF | TGTGCCAGCAGTTTCTCAGGGAAGTCGAAGTACTTC
. | . | TRBJ2-1 | TRBV20-1 | CSASRPGTHEQFF | TGCAGTGCTAGTAGGCCAGGGACCCATGAGCAGTTCTTC
. | few | TRBJ1-1 | TRBV11-2 | CASSLVKGLNTEAFF | TGTGCCAGCAGCTTAGTGAAGGGGTTGAACACTGAAGCTTTCTTT
. | few | TRBJ2-3 | TRBV5-1 | CASSLATVSTDTQYF | TGCGCCAGCAGCTTAGCGACTGTTAGCACAGATACGCAGTATTTT
. | . | TRBJ2-6 | TRBV6-2/TRBV6-3 | CASSPRVISGANVLTF | TGTGCCAGCAGTCCACGGGTTATCTCTGGGGCCAACGTCCTGACTTTC
. | . | TRBJ2-6 | TRBV12-5 | CASGLVMAGLISGANVLTF | TGTGCTAGTGGTTTGGTAATGGCAGGGTTGATCTCTGGGGCCAACGTCCTGACTTTC
TRBD2 | few | TRBJ2-2 | TRBV20-1 | CSAQGLAGPGELFF | TGCAGTGCTCAGGGACTAGCGGGACCCGGGGAGCTGTTTTTT
. | few | TRBJ1-1 | TRBV6-2/TRBV6-3 | CASSFVNTEAFF | TGTGCCAGCAGTTTTGTGAACACTGAAGCTTTCTTT
. | . | TRBJ1-6 | TRBV6-5 | CASRGRTENSPLHF | TGTGCCAGCCGGGGAAGGACGGAAAACTCACCCCTCCACTTT
. | few | TRBJ2-1 | TRBV29-1 | CSAAHNEQFF | TGCAGCGCCGCACACAATGAGCAGTTCTTC
. | few | TRBJ2-5 | TRBV4-1 | CASSQDSGSKETQYF | TGCGCCAGCAGCCAAGACTCCGGGTCCAAAGAGACCCAGTACTTC
. | few | TRBJ1-1 | TRBV27 | CASSPGQAYEAFF | TGTGCCAGCAGTCCTGGACAAGCCTATGAAGCTTTCTTT
. | . | TRBJ1-2 | TRBV29-1 | CSVEGGRSYGYTF | TGCAGCGTTGAAGGAGGACGAAGCTATGGCTACACCTTC
. | few | TRBJ2-5 | TRBV10-3 | CAISGGHPSNQETQYF | TGTGCCATCAGTGGTGGACACCCGTCTAACCAAGAGACCCAGTACTTC
TRBD2 | . | TRBJ2-1 | TRBV29-1 | CSVEGLAGSYNEQFF | TGCAGCGTTGAAGGACTAGCGGGTTCCTACAATGAGCAGTTCTTC
TRBD2 | . | TRBJ2-3 | TRBV10-3 | CAIRTGGVDTQYF | TGTGCCATCAGAACGGGAGGAGTAGATACGCAGTATTTT
TRBD1 | . | TRBJ1-1 | TRBV2 | CASSEEGQGITEAFF | TGTGCCAGCAGTGAGGAGGGACAGGGAATCACTGAAGCTTTCTTT
. | . | TRBJ1-1 | TRBV29-1 | CSVVGGWGTEAFF | TGCAGCGTTGTCGGGGGATGGGGTACTGAAGCTTTCTTT
. | few | TRBJ2-5 | TRBV7-2 | CASSFRLQETQYF | TGTGCCAGCAGCTTCAGATTACAAGAGACCCAGTACTTC
TRBD2 | . | TRBJ2-3 | TRBV5-1 | CASSLPTSGGTDTQYF | TGCGCCAGCAGCCTCCCAACTAGCGGGGGCACAGATACGCAGTATTTT
. | few | TRBJ2-4 | TRBV20-1 | CSARVPGPRNIQYF | TGCAGTGCTAGAGTTCCCGGGCCGCGGAACATTCAGTACTTC
. | . | TRBJ2-5 | TRBV11-2 | CASSRDLEETQYF | TGTGCCAGCAGTAGGGACTTGGAAGAGACCCAGTACTTC
. | . | TRBJ2-5 | TRBV7-2 | CASSDPATQETQYF | TGTGCCAGCAGCGACCCGGCGACCCAAGAGACCCAGTACTTC